Listed below are T cell receptor beta chains from one sample, sequenced in a study of T cell responses to AZD1222 COVID-19 vaccine. The protocol was immunoSEQ multiplex PCR, while the TCRdb copy is restricted to in-frame clones and leaves out a portion. The repertoire has roughly 150,000 clones, approximately 85% of them found once; the top ten carry 8%. Sequenced here: peripheral blood, sampled on day 0 of AZD1222 vaccination. The receptors shown here come from an adult in good health. The CDR3 runs from the conserved cysteine through the conserved F or W. D genes are given only for firm matches. Size tells how often a clone was seen (once, few, many) or the class of an expanded clone, and some rows leave it out.

V: TRBV7-9; J: TRBJ2-3; D: TRBD1; length: 14; size: once; CDR3: CASAGTGPYDTQYF
V: TRBV21-1; J: TRBJ2-3; D: -; length: 14; size: -; CDR3: CASSKRRGPDTQYF
V: TRBV2; J: TRBJ1-3; D: -; length: 16; size: -; CDR3: CASSPMGPAGGNTIYF
V: TRBV24-1; J: TRBJ1-2; D: -; length: 14; size: -; CDR3: CATSDPGTGDGYTF
V: TRBV19; J: TRBJ2-7; D: -; length: 15; size: -; CDR3: CASSAGTLPAYEQYF
V: TRBV12-5; J: TRBJ2-7; D: TRBD1; length: 16; size: -; CDR3: CASGNPRDRDDYEQYF
V: TRBV19; J: TRBJ2-7; D: -; length: 13; size: few; CDR3: CASSTPGSSEQYF
V: TRBV19; J: TRBJ2-3; D: TRBD2; length: 17; size: -; CDR3: CASSHNRGLAGGDTQYF
V: TRBV5-1; J: TRBJ1-1; D: -; length: 15; size: -; CDR3: CASSPQVHEGTEAFF
V: TRBV6-5; J: TRBJ2-3; D: TRBD2; length: 13; size: -; CDR3: CASSSGSRDTQYF
V: TRBV2; J: TRBJ2-5; D: -; length: 15; size: once; CDR3: CASSTPRVAEETQYF
V: TRBV7-8; J: TRBJ1-5; D: TRBD1; length: 15; size: -; CDR3: CASSLRQGPSVPQHF
V: TRBV18; J: TRBJ2-7; D: TRBD1; length: 14; size: -; CDR3: CASSQGQGSREQYF
V: TRBV24-1; J: TRBJ2-7; D: TRBD1; length: 14; size: -; CDR3: CATSEGQGSNEQYF
V: TRBV27; J: TRBJ2-2; D: -; length: 16; size: -; CDR3: CASSPLLGWETGELFF
V: TRBV4-2; J: TRBJ1-6; D: TRBD1; length: 16; size: -; CDR3: CASSQEDRGHGSPLHF
V: TRBV5-1; J: TRBJ2-3; D: -; length: 15; size: -; CDR3: CASSPEGYLADTQYF
V: TRBV11-2; J: TRBJ2-7; D: -; length: 13; size: -; CDR3: CASSLRRSDEQYF
V: TRBV3-1/TRBV3-2; J: TRBJ1-3; D: -; length: 13; size: -; CDR3: CASSQSWGNTIYF
V: TRBV7-8; J: TRBJ1-5; D: -; length: 15; size: once; CDR3: CASSLYQARNQPQHF
V: TRBV19; J: TRBJ2-2; D: -; length: 14; size: -; CDR3: CASNLDRNTGELFF
V: TRBV3-1/TRBV3-2; J: TRBJ1-1; D: -; length: 14; size: -; CDR3: CASSQAELNTEAFF
V: TRBV4-1; J: TRBJ1-2; D: -; length: 13; size: few; CDR3: CASSQEDRTGYTF
V: TRBV10-2; J: TRBJ1-1; D: -; length: 13; size: -; CDR3: CASSLGQNTEAFF
V: TRBV11-2; J: TRBJ2-7; D: -; length: 15; size: -; CDR3: CASSLAPDTDYEQYF
V: TRBV7-9; J: TRBJ1-2; D: -; length: 13; size: -; CDR3: CASSPRRFYGYTF
V: TRBV11-3; J: TRBJ2-1; D: -; length: 14; size: -; CDR3: CASSPQFGAFEQFF
V: TRBV4-1; J: TRBJ1-4; D: TRBD1; length: 15; size: -; CDR3: CASSQLNRGPEKLFF
V: TRBV28; J: TRBJ1-5; D: -; length: 16; size: few; CDR3: CASSLFSGGSVQPQHF
V: TRBV7-2; J: TRBJ2-5; D: -; length: 17; size: -; CDR3: CASSLEVQGWGQETQYF
V: TRBV15; J: TRBJ2-1; D: -; length: 14; size: -; CDR3: CATSRDRSHNEQFF
V: TRBV6-5; J: TRBJ1-1; D: -; length: 11; size: -; CDR3: CASSTTEKAFF
V: TRBV3-1/TRBV3-2; J: TRBJ2-7; D: -; length: 14; size: -; CDR3: CASSPFTTFGEQYF
V: TRBV27; J: TRBJ1-1; D: -; length: 13; size: -; CDR3: CASIKTGNTEAFF
V: TRBV6-1; J: TRBJ1-5; D: -; length: 16; size: few; CDR3: CASSEVRIYSNQPQHF
V: TRBV2; J: TRBJ2-7; D: -; length: 15; size: -; CDR3: CASTEGPGVSYEQYF
V: TRBV2; J: TRBJ1-3; D: -; length: 13; size: -; CDR3: CASSDRSGNTIYF
V: TRBV13; J: TRBJ2-3; D: -; length: 12; size: -; CDR3: CASSARPDTQYF